This entry describes one T cell receptor beta chain. The antigen remains undetermined. The CDR3 is 13 amino acids. J gave up 5 bases and V 6 bases, and 6 bases lay outside the gene matches. Germline lookup yields CDR1 MNHEY and CDR2 SVGAGI. This record belongs to a study of cytomegalovirus exposure and HLA in healthy donors. General study points: First-cohort TCR clusters were later found to tend to co-occur in the 120 validation repertoires.

This table comes from immunoSEQ multiplex PCR, and its TCRdb copy is limited to in-frame clones, with some not included. The sample lists about 70,000 clones, 80% to 95% occurring once. Sequencing was performed on PBMCs. The TCR was taken from a man between 18 and 29 years old in good health and CMV-seropositive. The genes are TRBV6-5 and TRBJ2-5; 7 nucleotides agree with TRBD2. DNA for the CDR3: TGTGCCAGCAGGGCGGGAGTGTGGGAGACCCAGTACTTC. Encoded protein: CASRAGVWETQYF.